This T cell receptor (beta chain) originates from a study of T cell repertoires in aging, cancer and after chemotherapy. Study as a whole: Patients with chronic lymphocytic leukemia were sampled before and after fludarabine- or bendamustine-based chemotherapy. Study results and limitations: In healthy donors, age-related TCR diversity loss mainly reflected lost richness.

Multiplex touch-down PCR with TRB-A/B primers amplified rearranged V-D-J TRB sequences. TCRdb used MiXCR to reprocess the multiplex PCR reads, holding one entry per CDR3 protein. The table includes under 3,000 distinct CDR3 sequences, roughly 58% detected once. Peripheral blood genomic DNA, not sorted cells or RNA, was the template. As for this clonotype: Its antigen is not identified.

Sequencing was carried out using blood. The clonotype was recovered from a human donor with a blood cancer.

CDR3 coding DNA: TGTGCCAGCAGTTGGGGGGTAAACACCATATATTTT. Amino acid sequence: CASSWGVNTIYF. V and J are TRBV12-3 or TRBV12-4 and TRBJ1-3, with D tentatively TRBD1 (5 bases). The CDR3 sequence is 12 residues long. V lost 4 bases to trimming and J lost 6 bases, with 7 bases between them.